This passage covers 27 T cell receptor beta chains from one sample sequenced in a study of identical twins. Via MiXCR, TCRdb re-called the 5' RACE reads, giving one row per CDR3 protein. Counted here are approximately 620,000 distinct CDR3 sequences, around 8.3% occurring once; the ten biggest clones make up around 0.98%. These data were also filed under a second study, of yellow fever vaccine responses in identical twins.

The sample consisted of PBMCs. The source of these receptors is a woman aged 18-29 years in good health.

This clonotype came up once. A much larger clone lies one base from this, so it may be a read error. The chain combines TRBV6-1 with TRBJ2-7, with D uncertain. The CDR3 runs 11 residues. Germline CDR1 MNHNS, CDR2 SASEGT. The germline V and J ends were trimmed by 2 bases and 10 bases, with 9 bases remaining between them. CDR3 loop: CASSEPGFQYF. The CDR3 nucleotides read TGTGCCAGCAGTGAACCTGGGTTCCAGTACTTC.

This chain connects TRBV11-2 to TRBJ2-6; tentatively, D is TRBD1 (5 bases). Germline V gene sequence: CDR1 SGHAT, CDR2 FQNNGV. There are 18 residues in the CDR3. V lost 2 bases, J lost 4 bases, and 18 bases lay in between. CDR3 coding DNA: TGTGCCAGCAGCTTAACCAGGGTTTCTACGACCGGGGCCAACGTCCTGACTTTC. It codes for CASSLTRVSTTGANVLTF.

This clonotype was detected only a few times. The chain recombines TRBV6-1 with TRBJ1-2; D might be TRBD1 (6 bases). The germline V and J ends were trimmed by 8 bases and 3 bases, with 16 bases remaining between them. CDR3 length: 14 amino acids. CDR1 and CDR2 from the germline V gene are MNHNS and SASEGT. The CDR3 sequence is CASRRTDFYYGYTF. The CDR3 DNA is TGTGCCAGCCGGCGGACAGACTTCTACTATGGCTACACCTTC.

In this sample, this clonotype turned up many times. This chain joins TRBV5-5 and TRBJ2-7; 7 bases align to TRBD2. V dropped 0 bases and J dropped 4; count of bases not matched to a gene: 7. There are 15 residues in the CDR3. In germline, CDR1 is SGHKS, CDR2 YYEKEE (reference sequence). CDR3 DNA: TGTGCCAGCAGCTTGGAGTTACAGCGGGGATACGAGCAGTACTTC. This sequence encodes CASSLELQRGYEQYF.

V is TRBV20-1 and J is TRBJ1-1; the D is unclear. CDR1 is DFQATT and CDR2 is SNEGSKA in the germline V gene (reference sequence). The CDR3 spans 14 residues. V dropped 4 bases and J dropped 7 bases, with 19 bases sitting between them. CDR3 sequence reads: CSATPGSSEGEAFF. As DNA, the CDR3 is TGCAGTGCTACCCCGGGATCCTCGGAGGGTGAAGCTTTCTTT.

This clonotype was detected ten times or more. The chain uses TRBV29-1 and TRBJ2-6, with TRBD2 identical over 7 bases. The CDR3 length is 13 residues. The germline V gene has CDR1 SQVTM and CDR2 ANQGSEA. V shed 7 bases, J shed 1 base, and the junction held 1 base outside the gene matches. The CDR3 loop is CSAGGSGANVLTF. Written as DNA, the CDR3 is TGCAGCGCCGGGGGGTCTGGGGCCAACGTCCTGACTTTC.

This clonotype was seen at least ten times. CDR3 DNA sequence: TGTGCCAGCAGTTTAGGTGGGCTCCGCACAGATACGCAGTATTTT. Its protein product is CASSLGGLRTDTQYF. This chain uses TRBV12-3 or TRBV12-4 with TRBJ2-3; D unclear. The CDR3 sequence is 15 residues long. V lost 1 base and J lost 1, with 9 bases in between.

The rearrangement links TRBV9 to TRBJ2-1; D unresolved. CDR1 and CDR2 from the germline V gene are SGDLS and YYNGEE. This CDR3 contains 15 residues. V was cut by 2 bases and J by 2 bases, with 11 bases left in between. CDR3 loop: CASSVEPRAYNEQFF. Written as DNA, the CDR3 is TGTGCCAGCAGCGTCGAGCCTAGAGCCTACAATGAGCAGTTCTTC.

This clonotype was seen repeatedly, ten times or more. The CDR3 reads CASSQGQGASYNEQFF. CDR3 bases: TGTGCCAGCAGCCAAGGGCAGGGGGCAAGTTACAATGAGCAGTTCTTC. The chain recombines TRBV4-2 with TRBJ2-1; TRBD1 agrees at 8 bases. The CDR3 covers 16 residues. Looked up from germline, CDR1 is LGHNA and CDR2 is YNFKEQ. V dropped 1 base and J dropped 4; count of bases not matched to a gene: 6.

This rearrangement joins TRBV7-2 to TRBJ2-3; 7 positions agree with TRBD2. The CDR3 has 16 residues. Germline assignment: CDR1 SGHTA and CDR2 FQGNSA. Germline trimming cut 4 bases from V and 3 bases from J; bases unmatched to any gene: 10. CDR3 nucleotide sequence: TGTGCCAGCAGCTGGGGACGGGGGGTGAGGACAGATACGCAGTATTTT. This codes for CASSWGRGVRTDTQYF.

This clonotype has more than one count but fewer than ten. The chain has TRBV20-1 and TRBJ2-2, with unresolved D. The germline V and J ends were trimmed by 6 bases and 1 base, with 9 bases remaining between them. CDR1 DFQATT and CDR2 SNEGSKA come from the germline V gene (reference sequence). This CDR3 comprises 13 residues. DNA of the CDR3: TGCAGTGCCCCGAGGCTGAACACCGGGGAGCTGTTTTTT. This encodes CSAPRLNTGELFF.

This clonotype was seen many times. The chain employs TRBV5-1 and TRBJ1-1; D is possibly TRBD1 (5 bases). Deletions cut 0 bases from V and 7 bases from J, with 13 bases between. There are 14 residues in the CDR3. Germline loops: CDR1 SGHRS, CDR2 YFSETQ. The CDR3 coding sequence is TGCGCCAGCAGCTTGGATGGCCAGGGTATTGAAGCTTTCTTT. As protein: CASSLDGQGIEAFF.

A few counts support this clonotype. V and J are TRBV7-8 and TRBJ2-2; D ambiguous. In germline, CDR1 is SGHVS, CDR2 FQNEAQ. CDR3 length: 18 residues. With 7 bases removed from V and 2 bases from J, the gap between germline ends came to 23 bases. CDR3 nucleotide sequence: TGTGCCAGCAATCCAAACAGACTCGCTGTGGGAAACACCGGGGAGCTGTTTTTT. The encoded protein is CASNPNRLAVGNTGELFF.

This clonotype was counted between two and nine times. The rearrangement links TRBV6-2 or TRBV6-3 to TRBJ1-4; D not certain. Looked up from germline, CDR1 is MNHEY and CDR2 is SVGEGT. The V gene lost 0 bases and the J gene lost 4 bases, with 6 bases spanning the gap. The CDR3 totals 14 residues. The CDR3 coding sequence is TGTGCCAGCAGTTACTCTCCGATTAATGAAAAACTGTTTTTT. Residues: CASSYSPINEKLFF.

This clonotype was counted at least ten times. The rearrangement uses TRBV15 and TRBJ2-7; a weak D match, TRBD1 (6 bases). CDR1 is LNHNV, CDR2 YYDKDF, per germline (reference sequence). This CDR3 region has 14 residues. Trimming removed 1 base at V and 0 bases at J, with 7 bases between. The CDR3: CATSRGQASYEQYF. The CDR3 DNA reads as TGTGCCACCAGCAGAGGACAGGCCTCCTACGAGCAGTACTTC.

The gene calls are TRBV20-1 and TRBJ2-5, with 8 bases aligning to TRBD2. Losses at the gene ends were 8 bases for V and 5 bases for J; bases not matched to a gene: 10. CDR1 and CDR2 (germline): DFQATT, SNEGSKA (reference sequence). The CDR3 is 13 amino acids. The CDR3 DNA is TGCAGTACCCCCGGACTAGCATCGGAGACCCAGTACTTC. This codes for CSTPGLASETQYF.

This chain joins TRBV20-1 and TRBJ2-1; D is uncertain. V was trimmed by 6 bases and J by 2 bases, leaving 17 bases between them. Germline V gives CDR1 DFQATT, CDR2 SNEGSKA (reference sequence). The CDR3 sequence is 15 residues long. In DNA form, the CDR3 reads TGCAGTGCGCCCGCCCCGGCCACGGCCTACAATGAGCAGTTCTTC. Protein product: CSAPAPATAYNEQFF.

The chain recombines TRBV12-3 or TRBV12-4 with TRBJ2-5; weak D call: TRBD2 (6 bases). V lost 7 bases and J lost 4, with 16 bases in between. This CDR3 spans 14 amino acids. The CDR3, as DNA: TGTGCCAGCAATTTGCGGGGACGAGTAGAGACCCAGTACTTC. Protein sequence: CASNLRGRVETQYF.

This clonotype has more than one count but fewer than ten. The gene calls are TRBV20-1 and TRBJ2-7, with D possibly matching TRBD2 (5 bases). The CDR3 consists of 14 residues. Germline lookup yields CDR1 DFQATT and CDR2 SNEGSKA (reference sequence). Trimming cost V 0 bases and J 6 bases, with 15 bases left between them. Written as DNA, the CDR3 is TGCAGTGCTAGAGACCCACCTTTGGGGAGCGAGCAGTACTTC. Encoded protein: CSARDPPLGSEQYF.

This clonotype was counted ten times or more. The chain employs TRBV7-2 and TRBJ1-4; D gene uncertain. The germline gives CDR1 SGHTA, CDR2 FQGNSA. Trimming stripped 6 bases from V and 6 bases from J, with 14 bases between. The CDR3 length is 14 residues. For the CDR3, the DNA is TGTGCCAGCAGTCCGGGGTTATGGGATGAAAAACTGTTTTTT. It yields the protein CASSPGLWDEKLFF.

This clonotype was detected a few times. The chain employs TRBV5-1 and TRBJ2-2, with D possibly being TRBD2 (6 bases). Germline assignment: CDR1 SGHRS and CDR2 YFSETQ. The germline V and J ends were trimmed by 2 bases and 4 bases, with 15 bases remaining between them. This CDR3 is 16 amino acids long. The CDR3 DNA reads TGCGCCAGCAGCTTTTTTGGGGGAGGAAGCACCGGGGAGCTGTTTTTT. Protein product: CASSFFGGGSTGELFF.

Only a few counts were recorded for this clonotype. This chain uses TRBV27 with TRBJ2-5; D is perhaps TRBD2 (6 bases). In germline, CDR1 is MNHEY, CDR2 SMNVEV (reference sequence). Deletions cut 2 bases from V and 6 bases from J, with 13 bases between. This CDR3 is 14 amino acids long. CDR3 nucleotide sequence: TGTGCCAGCAGTTTAACTGGGACTTGGCAGACCCAGTACTTC. Its translation: CASSLTGTWQTQYF.

This clonotype came up many times. The chain is built from TRBV5-6 and TRBJ2-5; TRBD2 matches at 7 bases. J was trimmed by 2 bases and V by 2 bases; bases with no gene match: 6. Germline lookup yields CDR1 SGHDT and CDR2 YYEEEE. The CDR3 is 15 amino acids. In DNA, the CDR3 is TGTGCCAGCAGCTTAAATCCGGGACTACAAGAGACCCAGTACTTC. Translated: CASSLNPGLQETQYF. The full variable domain, rest sourced from reference TRBV5-6 and TRBJ2-5, is DAGVTQSPTHLIKTRGQQVTLRCSPKSGHDTVSWYQQALGQGPQFIFQYYEEEERQRGNFPDRFSGHQFPNYSSELNVNALLLGDSALYLCASSLNPGLQETQYFGPGTRLLVL.

The table lists this clonotype with many counts. This chain connects TRBV7-9 to TRBJ2-7; 9 nucleotides agree with TRBD1. The V gene's germline CDR1 is SEHNR and CDR2 FQNEAQ (reference sequence). The CDR3 spans 14 residues. The trim removed 8 bases at V and 4 bases at J, leaving 9 bases unmatched. The DNA of the CDR3 is TGTGCCAGCGCCGACAGGGGGTATTCGTACGAGCAGTACTTC. This translates into CASADRGYSYEQYF.

This clonotype has more than one count but fewer than ten. The gene calls are TRBV3-1 and TRBJ2-2; D is ambiguous. V lost 6 bases and J lost 1, with 12 bases in between. Germline V gives CDR1 LGHDT, CDR2 YNNKEL (reference sequence). The length of the CDR3 is 15 residues. CDR3 region: CASSNWAGNTGELFF. The CDR3 DNA reads as TGTGCCAGCAGTAATTGGGCCGGGAACACCGGGGAGCTGTTTTTT.

The chain uses TRBV20-1 and TRBJ2-7; 10 bases match TRBD2. This CDR3 contains 16 residues. With V trimmed by 6 bases and J by 1 base, 12 bases remained unmatched. CDR1 and CDR2 (germline): DFQATT, SNEGSKA (reference sequence). CDR3 in DNA: TGCAGTGCGCCCGGATTGAGCGGGGGGGCTTCCTACGAGCAGTACTTC. This codes for CSAPGLSGGASYEQYF.

The rearrangement uses TRBV2 and TRBJ1-4; no definite D call. This CDR3 contains 17 residues. The V gene's germline CDR1 is SNHLY and CDR2 FYNNEI. V was pared by 4 bases and J by 10 bases, with 25 bases between. DNA for the CDR3: TGTGCCAGCAGTGTGGAGAGGGAGACAAGTAGCCGGGGAAAACTGTTTTTT. It specifies CASSVERETSSRGKLFF.